This is a list of T cell receptor beta chains from one sample in a study of blood T cell repertoires in COVID-19. Sequenced by immunoSEQ multiplex PCR; TCRdb stores in-frame clones only, minus some. This table has fewer than 70,000 clones, about 90% appearing once. Sequenced input: peripheral blood. These receptors were collected from a man aged 35 to 55 with COVID-19, enrolled during active disease. CDR3s include the opening cysteine and the closing phenylalanine or tryptophan. A D gene is named only where the DNA matches it firmly. Some rows have no size entry. The others give once, few or many, or a class for an expanded clone.

v_call,clone_size,j_call,d_call,cdr3_aa,cdr3_nt
TRBV5-4,.,TRBJ2-1,TRBD2,CASSRGGAHNEQFF,TGTGCCAGCAGCCGGGGGGGGGCCCACAATGAGCAGTTCTTC
TRBV10-1,.,TRBJ1-2,.,CATEDLWGYTF,TGCGCCACCGAGGATTTGTGGGGCTACACCTTC
TRBV6-1,.,TRBJ2-7,.,CASSEPGRTYEQYF,TGTGCCAGCAGTGAACCAGGCCGAACCTACGAGCAGTACTTC
TRBV27,once,TRBJ2-5,TRBD2,CASGTSGAYQETQYF,TGTGCCAGCGGGACTAGCGGGGCGTACCAAGAGACCCAGTACTTC
TRBV4-1,.,TRBJ2-5,.,CASSPLGAGGRETQYF,TGCGCCAGCAGCCCCCTGGGCGCAGGGGGGAGAGAGACCCAGTACTTC
TRBV7-9,once,TRBJ1-1,TRBD1,CASSFQGDRTAEAFF,TGTGCCAGCAGCTTTCAGGGGGACAGGACTGCTGAAGCTTTCTTT
TRBV7-9,.,TRBJ1-4,TRBD1,CASGQGARGEKLFF,TGTGCCAGCGGGCAGGGGGCGCGTGGCGAAAAACTGTTTTTT
TRBV5-1,few,TRBJ1-3,TRBD1,CASSPGTGDGNTIYF,TGCGCCAGCAGCCCGGGGACAGGGGATGGAAACACCATATATTTT
TRBV18,.,TRBJ1-1,.,CASSPPNRGVNTEAFF,TGTGCCAGCTCACCACCGAATAGAGGAGTAAACACTGAAGCTTTCTTT
TRBV7-2,.,TRBJ1-6,TRBD1,CASSARTGGLYNSPLHF,TGTGCCAGCAGCGCGCGGACAGGGGGCCTCTATAATTCACCCCTCCACTTT
TRBV5-1,.,TRBJ1-1,.,CATSDGGHLNTEAFF,TGCGCCACCTCGGATGGGGGACACCTGAACACTGAAGCTTTCTTT
TRBV29-1,.,TRBJ1-2,.,CSVGPGGRYGYTF,TGCAGCGTTGGCCCCGGGGGTCGCTATGGCTACACCTTC
TRBV23-1,.,TRBJ1-1,TRBD1,CASSQSLGQGETNTEAFF,TGCGCCAGCAGTCAATCCCTCGGACAGGGGGAAACAAACACTGAAGCTTTCTTT
TRBV18,.,TRBJ1-2,.,CASSPSRQETNYGYTF,TGTGCCAGCTCACCAAGCCGACAGGAGACTAACTATGGCTACACCTTC
TRBV2,.,TRBJ1-5,TRBD1,CASSKTGPNQPQHF,TGTGCCAGCAGTAAGACAGGGCCCAATCAGCCCCAGCATTTT
TRBV19,.,TRBJ2-1,TRBD1,CASSRSQGSSYNEQFF,TGTGCCAGTAGTAGGTCACAGGGGAGCTCCTACAATGAGCAGTTCTTC
TRBV2,.,TRBJ2-2,.,CASSGGGGDGELFF,TGTGCCAGCAGTGGTGGAGGCGGGGACGGGGAGCTGTTTTTT
TRBV6-1,.,TRBJ1-5,.,CASSETRGLGQPQHF,TGTGCCAGCAGTGAAACCCGTGGGCTTGGGCAGCCCCAGCATTTT
TRBV5-6,.,TRBJ2-5,TRBD1,CASSLTGVETQYF,TGTGCCAGCAGCTTGACAGGGGTAGAGACCCAGTACTTC
TRBV5-1,.,TRBJ1-1,.,CASAYGGSTEAFF,TGCGCCAGCGCCTATGGTGGGAGCACTGAAGCTTTCTTT
TRBV2,few,TRBJ1-6,TRBD1,CASGRQGASSPLHF,TGTGCCAGCGGGCGACAGGGGGCGAGTTCACCCCTCCACTTT
TRBV7-5,once,TRBJ2-7,.,CVRSQPGDRVSYEQYF,TGTGTCAGAAGTCAACCAGGGGACAGGGTTTCCTACGAGCAGTACTTC
TRBV3-1/TRBV3-2,.,TRBJ2-1,TRBD2,CASSQGGEQFF,TGTGCCAGCAGCCAGGGGGGGGAGCAGTTCTTC
TRBV19,.,TRBJ1-1,.,CASSIQGTVTEAFF,TGTGCCAGTAGTATACAGGGCACGGTCACTGAAGCTTTCTTT
TRBV28,.,TRBJ1-1,.,CASRGQEGKTEAFF,TGTGCCAGCAGGGGTCAGGAAGGTAAAACTGAAGCTTTCTTT
TRBV5-1,.,TRBJ2-3,TRBD1,CASSYDRASTDTQYF,TGCGCCAGCAGCTACGACAGGGCTAGCACAGATACGCAGTATTTT
TRBV19,.,TRBJ2-7,.,CASSTGRHSYEQYF,TGTGCCAGTAGTACCGGTAGACATAGCTACGAGCAGTACTTC
TRBV7-2,.,TRBJ2-3,.,CASSILGDQDTQYF,TGTGCCAGCAGCATCTTAGGGGATCAGGATACGCAGTATTTT